This T cell receptor beta chain was captured in a study of shared clonotypes between healthy human individuals. The CDR3 runs 15 residues. The germline gives CDR1 MNHEY, CDR2 SMNVEV (reference sequence). Between the trimmed V and J ends, which lost 9 bases and 3 bases, there was a span of 20 bases. Across several immunoSEQ plates, the genomic DNA of each subset was split evenly. As originally analysed: Junction-only sequences produced by ImmunoSEQ had no quality scores, so filtering differed. Profiling relied on immunoSEQ multiplex PCR, and the TCRdb table lists in-frame clones only, not all of them. V and J calls and clone size are those listed in that table; D and trimming were worked out from the DNA. This sample has some 2.1 million clones, with just under 95% found just once. CD45RO-negative, CCR7-selected cells formed the naive CD8 fraction, which excluded terminally differentiated effector memory CD45RA+ cells.

A remark on this clone: Its antigen is not identified.

Study-level results: Expectations were that clonotype sharing among donors would be affected by sequencing depth. As a rule, naive subsets had a larger estimated richness than memory subsets.

The TCR comes from a man aged 18 to 30 in good health. Some clones in this sample may be carry-over from other donors' samples. Sequencing used naive CD8+ T cells from PBMCs. V usage is TRBV27 and J usage is TRBJ1-1; D remains ambiguous. Here the CDR3 reads CASRLTARVDTEAFF. The CDR3, as DNA: TGTGCCAGTAGATTAACGGCCCGGGTGGACACTGAAGCTTTCTTT.